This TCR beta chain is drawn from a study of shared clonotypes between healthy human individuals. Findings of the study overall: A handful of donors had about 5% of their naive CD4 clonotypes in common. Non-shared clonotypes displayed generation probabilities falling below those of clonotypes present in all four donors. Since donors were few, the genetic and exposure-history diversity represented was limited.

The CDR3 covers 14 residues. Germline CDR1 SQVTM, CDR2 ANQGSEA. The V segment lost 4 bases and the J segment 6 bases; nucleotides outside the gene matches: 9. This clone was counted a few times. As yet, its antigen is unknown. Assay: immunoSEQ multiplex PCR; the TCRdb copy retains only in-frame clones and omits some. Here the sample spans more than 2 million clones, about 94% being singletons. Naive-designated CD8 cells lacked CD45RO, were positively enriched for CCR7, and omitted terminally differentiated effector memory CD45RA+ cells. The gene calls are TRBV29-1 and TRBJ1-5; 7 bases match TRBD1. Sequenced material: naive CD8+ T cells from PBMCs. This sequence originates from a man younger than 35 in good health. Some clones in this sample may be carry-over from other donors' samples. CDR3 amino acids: CSVASGAGGQPQHF. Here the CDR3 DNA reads TGCAGCGTTGCGTCGGGGGCAGGGGGTCAGCCCCAGCATTTT.